A selection of T cell receptor beta chains follows, all from one sample in a study of shared clonotypes between healthy human individuals. The data were produced by immunoSEQ multiplex PCR, yet TCRdb's version contains in-frame clones alone and is incomplete. Here the sample spans some 1.5 million clones, about 96% being singletons. Sequencing input: naive CD4+ T cells sorted from blood. All receptors come from a man aged 25-45 years in good health. Each CDR3 is given with its conserved first and last residue. The D gene is left open where the match is weak. Expanded clones are given a class, and other clones once, few, many or no size at all.

d_gene: .
v_gene: TRBV28
j_gene: TRBJ1-2
abundance: .
CDR3nt: TGTGCCAGCAGCCCCCCTAGGGGAGCCAACTATGGCTACACCTTC
CDR3aa: CASSPPRGANYGYTF

d_gene: .
v_gene: TRBV28
j_gene: TRBJ2-7
abundance: .
CDR3nt: TGTGCCAGCAGCCCCAGGTCCCTGGCGCATGGGCCTCACGAGCAGTACTTC
CDR3aa: CASSPRSLAHGPHEQYF

d_gene: TRBD2
v_gene: TRBV7-8
j_gene: TRBJ2-7
abundance: .
CDR3nt: TGTGCCAGCAGCTTAGCGCGGCTAGCGGGAGGTTACGAGCAGTACTTC
CDR3aa: CASSLARLAGGYEQYF

d_gene: TRBD1
v_gene: TRBV19
j_gene: TRBJ2-6
abundance: .
CDR3nt: TGTGCCAGTAGTACCAAGGGGACAGCTGGGGCCAACGTCCTGACTTTC
CDR3aa: CASSTKGTAGANVLTF

d_gene: .
v_gene: TRBV5-4
j_gene: TRBJ2-4
abundance: .
CDR3nt: TGTGCCAGCAGCAGGGACCCAGGGCGGGCCAAAAACATTCAGTACTTC
CDR3aa: CASSRDPGRAKNIQYF

d_gene: TRBD2
v_gene: TRBV19
j_gene: TRBJ2-7
abundance: once
CDR3nt: TGTGCCAGTAGTGTACTAGCGGGTTTCGAGCAGTACTTC
CDR3aa: CASSVLAGFEQYF

d_gene: .
v_gene: TRBV6-5
j_gene: TRBJ2-7
abundance: few
CDR3nt: TGTGCCAGCATTCGGGGCAGAGGTACCTACGAGCAGTACTTC
CDR3aa: CASIRGRGTYEQYF

d_gene: .
v_gene: TRBV7-3
j_gene: TRBJ2-3
abundance: .
CDR3nt: TGTGCCAGCAGCTTCGAATCTAGCACAGATACGCAGTATTTT
CDR3aa: CASSFESSTDTQYF

d_gene: .
v_gene: TRBV7-9
j_gene: TRBJ2-3
abundance: once
CDR3nt: TGTGCCAGCAGCTTAGCCCATGACATTGGGAAGTATTTT
CDR3aa: CASSLAHDIGKYF

d_gene: .
v_gene: TRBV5-4
j_gene: TRBJ1-4
abundance: .
CDR3nt: TGTGCCAGCAGCTTTGGGGGCCCCGATGAAAAACTGTTTTTT
CDR3aa: CASSFGGPDEKLFF

d_gene: .
v_gene: TRBV5-1
j_gene: TRBJ2-7
abundance: .
CDR3nt: TGCGCCAGCAGCTACTCCGGGACGCCGTACGAGCAGTACTTC
CDR3aa: CASSYSGTPYEQYF

d_gene: TRBD1
v_gene: TRBV5-1
j_gene: TRBJ2-5
abundance: .
CDR3nt: TGCGCCAGCAGCCGATCCGGGACAGGGGTGGAGACCCAGTACTTC
CDR3aa: CASSRSGTGVETQYF

d_gene: .
v_gene: TRBV18
j_gene: TRBJ2-1
abundance: once
CDR3nt: TGTGCCAGCTCACCACTAATCGACAATGAGCAGTTCTTC
CDR3aa: CASSPLIDNEQFF

d_gene: TRBD1
v_gene: TRBV30
j_gene: TRBJ2-1
abundance: .
CDR3nt: TGTGCCTGGGCCGGGACAGGGGTTTACAATGAGCAGTTCTTC
CDR3aa: CAWAGTGVYNEQFF

d_gene: .
v_gene: TRBV11-1
j_gene: TRBJ2-5
abundance: .
CDR3nt: TGTGCCAGCAGCCGAATCCGGGGTGCGGAGACCCAGTACTTC
CDR3aa: CASSRIRGAETQYF

d_gene: .
v_gene: TRBV18
j_gene: TRBJ2-7
abundance: .
CDR3nt: TGTGCCAGCTCACCACGGGGGGTTGTCCCCTACGAGCAGTACTTC
CDR3aa: CASSPRGVVPYEQYF

d_gene: .
v_gene: TRBV6-6
j_gene: TRBJ2-7
abundance: .
CDR3nt: TGTGCCAGCAGTAATGCCCGCTACGAGCAGTACTTC
CDR3aa: CASSNARYEQYF

d_gene: .
v_gene: TRBV11-2
j_gene: TRBJ1-4
abundance: .
CDR3nt: TGTGCCAGCAGCTCGATCCGGACGCAGCGTCGAAATGAAAAACTGTTTTTT
CDR3aa: CASSSIRTQRRNEKLFF

d_gene: TRBD2
v_gene: TRBV9
j_gene: TRBJ2-2
abundance: .
CDR3nt: TGTGCCAGCAGCGTATCCGGACTAGCGGGAGAATACACCGGGGAGCTGTTTTTT
CDR3aa: CASSVSGLAGEYTGELFF

d_gene: .
v_gene: TRBV5-4
j_gene: TRBJ1-2
abundance: .
CDR3nt: TGTGCCAGCAGGTGGCAGCCTCTAGATGGCTACACCTTC
CDR3aa: CASRWQPLDGYTF

d_gene: .
v_gene: TRBV28
j_gene: TRBJ2-7
abundance: few
CDR3nt: TGTGCCAGCAGTTTACTGGCAGGGATCTCCTACGAGCAGTACTTC
CDR3aa: CASSLLAGISYEQYF

d_gene: TRBD2
v_gene: TRBV28
j_gene: TRBJ2-2
abundance: .
CDR3nt: TGTGCCAGCAGTTTAAGGCTAGCGGGAACCGGGGAGCTGTTTTTT
CDR3aa: CASSLRLAGTGELFF

d_gene: .
v_gene: TRBV2
j_gene: TRBJ2-3
abundance: .
CDR3nt: TGTGCCAGCCACCCACTCTCAGATACGCAGTATTTT
CDR3aa: CASHPLSDTQYF

d_gene: TRBD1
v_gene: TRBV7-2
j_gene: TRBJ1-5
abundance: .
CDR3nt: TGTGCCAGCAGCATAAACACAGGGGACGGTCAGCCCCAGCATTTT
CDR3aa: CASSINTGDGQPQHF

d_gene: TRBD1
v_gene: TRBV5-5
j_gene: TRBJ2-3
abundance: .
CDR3nt: TGTGCCAGCACCGCTTGTCGACAGGGGCGGTTTAGGGATACGCAGTATTTT
CDR3aa: CASTACRQGRFRDTQYF

d_gene: .
v_gene: TRBV10-1
j_gene: TRBJ2-7
abundance: .
CDR3nt: TGCGCCAGCAGTGAGGGGCCCGGGGAAGGGTACGAGCAGTACTTC
CDR3aa: CASSEGPGEGYEQYF

d_gene: .
v_gene: TRBV30
j_gene: TRBJ1-1
abundance: .
CDR3nt: TGTGCCTGGAGTGTCAAGGGGAACACTGAAGCTTTCTTT
CDR3aa: CAWSVKGNTEAFF

d_gene: TRBD2
v_gene: TRBV29-1
j_gene: TRBJ2-7
abundance: .
CDR3nt: TGCAGCGTTGAGGGACTAGCGGGAACCTACGAGCAGTACTTC
CDR3aa: CSVEGLAGTYEQYF

d_gene: TRBD2
v_gene: TRBV28
j_gene: TRBJ2-5
abundance: .
CDR3nt: TGTGCCAGCAGTGCCCCCGGGGGGTCCCACCAAGAGACCCAGTACTTC
CDR3aa: CASSAPGGSHQETQYF

d_gene: TRBD1
v_gene: TRBV9
j_gene: TRBJ2-7
abundance: .
CDR3nt: TGTGCCAGCAGCGAGACAGGGAAAGGGGAGCAGTACTTC
CDR3aa: CASSETGKGEQYF

d_gene: .
v_gene: TRBV5-1
j_gene: TRBJ2-1
abundance: .
CDR3nt: TGCGCCAGCAGCCAAGACCCTAGGGTCAATGAGCAGTTCTTC
CDR3aa: CASSQDPRVNEQFF

d_gene: TRBD2
v_gene: TRBV18
j_gene: TRBJ2-1
abundance: .
CDR3nt: TGTGCCAGCTCACCGCTGACGCCCACTAGCGGGACGACCATTGAGCAGTTCTTC
CDR3aa: CASSPLTPTSGTTIEQFF

d_gene: .
v_gene: TRBV27
j_gene: TRBJ2-3
abundance: .
CDR3nt: TGTGCCAGCAGCCCCGCCGACACAGATACGCAGTATTTT
CDR3aa: CASSPADTDTQYF

d_gene: TRBD1
v_gene: TRBV28
j_gene: TRBJ1-2
abundance: .
CDR3nt: TGTGCCAGCAGCACAGGGGCCGGGCACTATGGCTACACCTTC
CDR3aa: CASSTGAGHYGYTF

d_gene: .
v_gene: TRBV6-5
j_gene: TRBJ1-1
abundance: .
CDR3nt: TGTGCCAGCAGTTACAAGGGGTACACTGAAGCTTTCTTT
CDR3aa: CASSYKGYTEAFF

d_gene: .
v_gene: TRBV5-6
j_gene: TRBJ1-5
abundance: .
CDR3nt: TGTGCCAGCAGCCGGCCCCCCTGGCGGAATCAGCCCCAGCATTTT
CDR3aa: CASSRPPWRNQPQHF

d_gene: TRBD2
v_gene: TRBV19
j_gene: TRBJ2-1
abundance: .
CDR3nt: TGTGCCAGTACCGAGACTAGCGGGAGGGCGGGTGAGCAGTTCTTC
CDR3aa: CASTETSGRAGEQFF

d_gene: .
v_gene: TRBV5-8
j_gene: TRBJ2-7
abundance: .
CDR3nt: TGTGCCAGCAGCTTTTTTATTTTTAGGGACGGACACTCCTACGAGCAGTACTTC
CDR3aa: CASSFFIFRDGHSYEQYF

d_gene: TRBD2
v_gene: TRBV28
j_gene: TRBJ2-1
abundance: few
CDR3nt: TGTGCCAGCGTAACGCGGGAGGGGGGCTACAATGAGCAGTTCTTC
CDR3aa: CASVTREGGYNEQFF

d_gene: .
v_gene: TRBV30
j_gene: TRBJ2-7
abundance: .
CDR3nt: TGTGCCTGGAGTCGAGACAGGACCGACGAGCAGTACTTC
CDR3aa: CAWSRDRTDEQYF

d_gene: TRBD2
v_gene: TRBV7-8
j_gene: TRBJ2-5
abundance: .
CDR3nt: TGTGCCAGCAGCATGACTAGCGGGAGGGTCCAAGAGACCCAGTACTTC
CDR3aa: CASSMTSGRVQETQYF

d_gene: .
v_gene: TRBV6-5
j_gene: TRBJ1-4
abundance: .
CDR3nt: TGTGCCAGCAGTTACTTGGCCCCGTCAACTAATGAAAAACTGTTTTTT
CDR3aa: CASSYLAPSTNEKLFF

d_gene: TRBD1
v_gene: TRBV5-4
j_gene: TRBJ1-1
abundance: once
CDR3nt: TGTGCCAGCAGCTTGGGCGGACAGGGGAGCACTGAAGCTTTCTTT
CDR3aa: CASSLGGQGSTEAFF

d_gene: .
v_gene: TRBV4-1
j_gene: TRBJ2-1
abundance: .
CDR3nt: TGCGCCAGCAGCCTCCCAGGGGTCCGACCCTACAATGAGCAGTTCTTC
CDR3aa: CASSLPGVRPYNEQFF

d_gene: .
v_gene: TRBV9
j_gene: TRBJ2-1
abundance: .
CDR3nt: TGTGCCAGCAGCGTAGTCGGTCTGGGTGAGCAGTTCTTC
CDR3aa: CASSVVGLGEQFF

d_gene: .
v_gene: TRBV15
j_gene: TRBJ2-2
abundance: once
CDR3nt: TGTGCCACCAGCAGAGATCTATACAGCGGGGAGCTGTTTTTT
CDR3aa: CATSRDLYSGELFF

d_gene: .
v_gene: TRBV28
j_gene: TRBJ1-5
abundance: .
CDR3nt: TGTGCCAGCAGTTCAAGGGGGGCTGGTTTTCAGCCCCAGCATTTT
CDR3aa: CASSSRGAGFQPQHF

d_gene: .
v_gene: TRBV9
j_gene: TRBJ2-1
abundance: .
CDR3nt: TGTGCCAGCAGCCCCCCCTCCGGGACGGAGTACAATGAGCAGTTCTTC
CDR3aa: CASSPPSGTEYNEQFF

d_gene: .
v_gene: TRBV18
j_gene: TRBJ1-1
abundance: once
CDR3nt: TGTGCCAGCTCACCCAAGACACTTAACACTGAAGCTTTCTTT
CDR3aa: CASSPKTLNTEAFF

d_gene: .
v_gene: TRBV5-1
j_gene: TRBJ1-5
abundance: .
CDR3nt: TGCGCCAGCAGCTTGGCTCCTGGGCAGCCCCAGCATTTT
CDR3aa: CASSLAPGQPQHF